This TCR beta chain derives from a study of blood T cell repertoires in COVID-19. The wider study: The analysed material was cDNA or gDNA that came from T cells, B-cell-depleted T cells, or PBMCs.

The germline CDR1 and CDR2 sequences are SGHRS and YFSETQ. V gave up 5 bases and J gave up 2 bases, with 10 bases separating them. The CDR3 spans 13 residues. Sequencing was performed with immunoSEQ multiplex PCR; in TCRdb, only in-frame clones are kept and a portion is missing. The profile covers approximately 140,000 clones, with around nine tenths appearing a single time and over 9.5% taken by the ten largest. This TCR was recovered from a man between 60 and 75 years old with active or convalescent COVID-19. Sequencing was carried out using peripheral blood. The chain has TRBV5-1 and TRBJ2-5, with D possibly TRBD1 on 6 matching bases. CDR3 region: CASSRGLQETQYF. The CDR3 DNA sequence: TGCGCCAGCAGTAGGGGGTTGCAAGAGACCCAGTACTTC.